The following is a T cell receptor beta chain sequence with its context. The antigen is undetermined. This sample is drawn from a study of Ad26.COV2.S vaccination and SARS-CoV-2 variants. Findings and limits, study-wide: While placebo recipients had lower spike-specific TCR breadth, vaccine recipients had more. After vaccination, substantial breadth of spike-specific CD8+ and CD4+ responses was reported.

The CDR3 loop spans 13 amino acids. CDR1 is LNHDA, CDR2 SQIVND, per germline (reference sequence). Trimming took off 10 bases at V and 1 base at J, with 13 bases between the two ends. TCRdb's copy holds only in-frame clones and misses some; the assay was immunoSEQ multiplex PCR. The table includes roughly 350,000 clones, about 87% detected once. Treatment of the sample: around 19 received Ad26.COV2.S at low or high dose, single or two shots; about 5 received placebo; per-sample allocation not given. It was on day 63 after the first vaccine or placebo injection that samples were taken. The rearrangement links TRBV19 to TRBJ1-1; no definite D call. The receptor was isolated from a person aged 18-60 years who received the Ad26.COV2.S COVID-19 vaccine or a placebo. The sequenced sample was peripheral blood, obtained in a trial of Ad26.COV2.S vaccine versus placebo. In nucleotides, the CDR3 is TGTGCCACCCGCCGGTTCCGGAACACTGAAGCTTTCTTT. Its translation: CATRRFRNTEAFF.